The 2 T cell receptor beta chains listed next were all sequenced from one sample in a study of cytomegalovirus exposure and HLA in healthy donors. Primers included in the PCR were 60 Vbeta and 13 Jbeta primers. The method was immunoSEQ multiplex PCR; TCRdb's version includes in-frame clones alone and lacks a portion of them. The sample table sets out roughly 60,000 clones. Sequenced sample: PBMCs. The receptors come from a woman under 30 in good health and CMV-seronegative.

The rearrangement joins TRBV7-9 to TRBJ1-1; maybe TRBD1 (5 bases). The CDR3 is made up of 14 amino acids. Germline V gene lookup returns CDR1 SEHNR and CDR2 FQNEAQ (reference sequence). Trimming pared 3 bases from V and 3 bases from J, leaving 11 bases between. CDR3 nucleotides: TGTGCCAGCAGCTTTTCAGGGTTTCACACTGAAGCTTTCTTT. Translation gives CASSFSGFHTEAFF.

The V gene is TRBV5-4, the J gene TRBJ1-1; D ambiguous. Germline V gene lookup returns CDR1 SGHNT and CDR2 YYREEE (reference sequence). V was trimmed by 6 bases and J by 5 bases, leaving 17 bases between them. The CDR3 consists of 14 residues. DNA of the CDR3: TGTGCCAGCACCGAGGGCTCCCTGAGTACTGAAGCTTTCTTT. Translation: CASTEGSLSTEAFF.